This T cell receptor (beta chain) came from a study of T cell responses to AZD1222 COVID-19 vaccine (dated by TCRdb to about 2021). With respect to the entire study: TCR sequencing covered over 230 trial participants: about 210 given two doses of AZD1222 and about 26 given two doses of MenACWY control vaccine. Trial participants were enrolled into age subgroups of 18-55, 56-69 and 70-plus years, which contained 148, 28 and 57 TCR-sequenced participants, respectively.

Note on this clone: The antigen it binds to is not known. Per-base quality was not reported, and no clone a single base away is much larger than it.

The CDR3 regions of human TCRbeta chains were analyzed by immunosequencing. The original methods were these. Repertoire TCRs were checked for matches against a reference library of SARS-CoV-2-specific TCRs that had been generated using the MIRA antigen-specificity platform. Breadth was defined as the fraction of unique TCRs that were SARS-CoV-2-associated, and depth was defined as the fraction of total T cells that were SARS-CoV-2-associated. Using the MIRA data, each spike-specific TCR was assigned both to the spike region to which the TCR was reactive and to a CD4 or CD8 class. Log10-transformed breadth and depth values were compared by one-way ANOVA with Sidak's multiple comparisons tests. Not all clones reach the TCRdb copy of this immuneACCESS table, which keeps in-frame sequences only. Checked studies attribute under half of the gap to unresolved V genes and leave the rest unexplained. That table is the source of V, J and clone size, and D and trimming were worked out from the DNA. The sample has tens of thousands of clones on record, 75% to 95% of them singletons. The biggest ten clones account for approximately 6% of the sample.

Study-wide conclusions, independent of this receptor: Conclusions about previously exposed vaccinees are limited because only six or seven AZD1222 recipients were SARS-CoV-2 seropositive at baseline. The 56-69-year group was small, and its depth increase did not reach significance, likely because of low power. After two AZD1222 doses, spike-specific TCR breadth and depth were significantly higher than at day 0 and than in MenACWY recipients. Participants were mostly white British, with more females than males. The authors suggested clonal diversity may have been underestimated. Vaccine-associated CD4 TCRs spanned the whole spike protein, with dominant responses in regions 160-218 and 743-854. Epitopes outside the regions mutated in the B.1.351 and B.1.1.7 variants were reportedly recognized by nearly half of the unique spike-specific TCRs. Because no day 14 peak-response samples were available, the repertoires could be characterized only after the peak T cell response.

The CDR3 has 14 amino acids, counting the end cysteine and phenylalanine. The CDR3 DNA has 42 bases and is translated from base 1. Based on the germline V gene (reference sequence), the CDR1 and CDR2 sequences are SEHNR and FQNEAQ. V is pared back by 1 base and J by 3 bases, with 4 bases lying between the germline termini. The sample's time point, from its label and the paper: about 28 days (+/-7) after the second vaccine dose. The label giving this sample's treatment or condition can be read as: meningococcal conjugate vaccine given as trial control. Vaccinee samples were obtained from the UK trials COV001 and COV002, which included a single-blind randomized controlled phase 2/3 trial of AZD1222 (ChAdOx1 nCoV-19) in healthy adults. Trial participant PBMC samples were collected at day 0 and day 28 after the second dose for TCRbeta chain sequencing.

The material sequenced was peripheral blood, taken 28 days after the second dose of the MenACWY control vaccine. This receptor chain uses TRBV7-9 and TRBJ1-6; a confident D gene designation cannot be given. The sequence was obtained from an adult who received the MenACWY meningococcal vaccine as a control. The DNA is TGTGCCAGCAGCTTAGAGGGCTATAATTCACCCCTCCACTTT. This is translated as CASSLEGYNSPLHF.